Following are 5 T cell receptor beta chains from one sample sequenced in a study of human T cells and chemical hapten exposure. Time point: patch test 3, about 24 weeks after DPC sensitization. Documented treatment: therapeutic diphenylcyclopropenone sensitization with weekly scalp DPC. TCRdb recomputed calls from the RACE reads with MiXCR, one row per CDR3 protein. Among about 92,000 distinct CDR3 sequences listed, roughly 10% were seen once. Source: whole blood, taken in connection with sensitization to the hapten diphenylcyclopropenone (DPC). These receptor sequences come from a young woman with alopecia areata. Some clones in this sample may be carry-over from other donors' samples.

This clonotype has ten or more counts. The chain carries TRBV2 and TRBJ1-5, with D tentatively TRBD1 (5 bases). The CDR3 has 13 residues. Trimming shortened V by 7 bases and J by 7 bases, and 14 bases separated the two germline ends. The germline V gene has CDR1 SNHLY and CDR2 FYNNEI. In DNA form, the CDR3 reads TGTGCCAGCACGAGGGAGGAGGGGCAGCCCCAGCATTTT. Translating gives CASTREEGQPQHF.

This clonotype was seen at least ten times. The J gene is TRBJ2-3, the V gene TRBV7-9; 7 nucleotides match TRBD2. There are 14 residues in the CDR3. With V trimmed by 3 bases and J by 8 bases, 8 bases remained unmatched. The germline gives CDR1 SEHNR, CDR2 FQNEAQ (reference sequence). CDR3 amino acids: CASSFGLETSTQYF. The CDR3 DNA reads TGTGCCAGCAGCTTCGGACTAGAGACTTCTACGCAGTATTTT.

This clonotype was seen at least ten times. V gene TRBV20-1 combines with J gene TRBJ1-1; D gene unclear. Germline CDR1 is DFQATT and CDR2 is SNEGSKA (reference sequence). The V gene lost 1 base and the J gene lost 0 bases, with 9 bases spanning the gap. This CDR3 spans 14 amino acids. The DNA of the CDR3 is TGCAGTGCTAGAGGGTCCTCACTGAACACTGAAGCTTTCTTT. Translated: CSARGSSLNTEAFF.

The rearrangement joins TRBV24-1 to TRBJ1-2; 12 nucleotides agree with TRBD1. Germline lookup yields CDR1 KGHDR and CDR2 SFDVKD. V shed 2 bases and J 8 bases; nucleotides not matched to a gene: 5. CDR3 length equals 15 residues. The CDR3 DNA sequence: TGTGCCACCAGTGATTGGGGACAGGGGGCAGGCGGCTACACCTTC. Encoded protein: CATSDWGQGAGGYTF.

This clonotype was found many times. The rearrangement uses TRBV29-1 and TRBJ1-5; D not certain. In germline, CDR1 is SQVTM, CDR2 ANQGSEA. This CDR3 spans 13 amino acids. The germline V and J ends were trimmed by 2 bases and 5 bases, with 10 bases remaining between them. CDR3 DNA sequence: TGCAGCGTTGAACGAGGGCCATATCAGCCCCAGCATTTT. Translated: CSVERGPYQPQHF. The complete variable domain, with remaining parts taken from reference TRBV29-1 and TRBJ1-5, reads SAVISQKPSRDICQRGTSLTIQCQVDSQVTMMFWYRQQPGQSLTLIATANQGSEATYESGFVIDKFPISRPNLTFSTLTVSNMSPEDSSIYLCSVERGPYQPQHFGDGTRLSIL.